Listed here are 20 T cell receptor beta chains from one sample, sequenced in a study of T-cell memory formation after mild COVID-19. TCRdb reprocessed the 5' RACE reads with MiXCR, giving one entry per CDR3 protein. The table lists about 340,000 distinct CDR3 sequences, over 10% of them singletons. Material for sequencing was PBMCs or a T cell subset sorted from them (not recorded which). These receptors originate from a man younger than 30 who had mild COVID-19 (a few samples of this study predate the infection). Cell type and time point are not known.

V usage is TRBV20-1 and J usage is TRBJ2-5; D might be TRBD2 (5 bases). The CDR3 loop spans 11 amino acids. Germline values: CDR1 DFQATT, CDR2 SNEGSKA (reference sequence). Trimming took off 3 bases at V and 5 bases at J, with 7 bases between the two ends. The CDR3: CSARRGETQYF. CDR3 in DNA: TGCAGTGCTAGGAGAGGGGAGACCCAGTACTTC.

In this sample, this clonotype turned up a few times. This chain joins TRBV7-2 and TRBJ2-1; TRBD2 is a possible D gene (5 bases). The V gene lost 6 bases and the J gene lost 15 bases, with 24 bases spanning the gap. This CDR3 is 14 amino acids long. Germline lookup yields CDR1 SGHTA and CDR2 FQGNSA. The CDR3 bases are TGTGCCAGCAGTCGAGGGCCAGTCGGGTACCGAGGGTTCTTC. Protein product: CASSRGPVGYRGFF.

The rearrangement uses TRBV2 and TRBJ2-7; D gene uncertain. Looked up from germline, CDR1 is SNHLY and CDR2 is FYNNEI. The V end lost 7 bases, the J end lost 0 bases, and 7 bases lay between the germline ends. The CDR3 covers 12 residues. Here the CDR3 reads CASTPRSYEQYF. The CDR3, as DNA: TGTGCCAGCACTCCCCGCTCCTACGAGCAGTACTTC.

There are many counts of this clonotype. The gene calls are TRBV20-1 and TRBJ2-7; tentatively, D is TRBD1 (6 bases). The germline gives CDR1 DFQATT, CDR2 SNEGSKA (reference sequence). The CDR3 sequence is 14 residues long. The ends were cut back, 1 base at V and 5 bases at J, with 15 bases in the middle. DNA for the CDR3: TGCAGTGCTAGAGCGACAGGCCCTCGCGACGAGCAGTACTTC. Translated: CSARATGPRDEQYF.

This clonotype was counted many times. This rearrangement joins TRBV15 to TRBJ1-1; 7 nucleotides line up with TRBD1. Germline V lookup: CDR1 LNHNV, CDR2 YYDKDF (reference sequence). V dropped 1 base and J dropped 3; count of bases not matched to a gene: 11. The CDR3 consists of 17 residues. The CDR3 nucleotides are TGTGCCACCAGCAGAGCGACTCCCAGGGGGTTTTACACTGAAGCTTTCTTT. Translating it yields CATSRATPRGFYTEAFF.

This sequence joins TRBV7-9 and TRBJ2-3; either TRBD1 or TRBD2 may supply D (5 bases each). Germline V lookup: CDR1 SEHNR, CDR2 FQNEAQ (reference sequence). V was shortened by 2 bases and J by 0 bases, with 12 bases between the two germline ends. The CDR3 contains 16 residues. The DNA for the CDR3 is TGTGCCAGCAGCTTAATCGGGACGACTAGCACAGATACGCAGTATTTT. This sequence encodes CASSLIGTTSTDTQYF.

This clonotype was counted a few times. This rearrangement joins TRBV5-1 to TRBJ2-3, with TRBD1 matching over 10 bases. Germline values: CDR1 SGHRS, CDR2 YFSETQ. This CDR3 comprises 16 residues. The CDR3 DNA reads TGCGCTTTCCTTCTCCGGGACAGGGGTCCCACAGATACGCAGTATTTT. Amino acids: CAFLLRDRGPTDTQYF.

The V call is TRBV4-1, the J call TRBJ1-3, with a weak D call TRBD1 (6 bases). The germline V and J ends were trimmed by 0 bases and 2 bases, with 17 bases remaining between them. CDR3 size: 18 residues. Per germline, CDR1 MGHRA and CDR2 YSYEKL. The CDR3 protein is CASSQDLPGAGTGNTIYF. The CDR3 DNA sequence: TGCGCCAGCAGCCAAGATCTGCCAGGGGCAGGCACTGGAAACACCATATATTTT.

CDR3 in DNA: TGTGCCAGCAGCTTTTCCCCTTCAGGCTCACCCCTCCACTTT. This codes for CASSFSPSGSPLHF. The chain couples TRBV5-6 to TRBJ1-6; no firm D call. CDR1 is SGHDT, CDR2 YYEEEE, per germline. The ends were cut back, 2 bases at V and 10 bases at J, with 13 bases in the middle. This CDR3 contains 14 residues.

The CDR3 sequence is CASSFRGTGGGEQFF. CDR3 coding DNA: TGTGCCAGCAGTTTTCGCGGGACAGGGGGGGGTGAGCAGTTCTTC. V is TRBV6-5 and J is TRBJ2-1; 11 bases map to TRBD1. This CDR3 has 15 amino acids. The V gene's germline CDR1 is MNHEY and CDR2 SVGAGI. The V segment lost 4 bases and the J segment 9 bases; nucleotides outside the gene matches: 8.

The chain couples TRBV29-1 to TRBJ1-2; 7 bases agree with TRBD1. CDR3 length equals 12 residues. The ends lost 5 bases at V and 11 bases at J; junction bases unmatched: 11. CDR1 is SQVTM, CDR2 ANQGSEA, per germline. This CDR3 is CSVLLIRGRYTF. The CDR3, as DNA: TGCAGCGTTCTTCTAATCAGGGGGAGGTACACCTTC.

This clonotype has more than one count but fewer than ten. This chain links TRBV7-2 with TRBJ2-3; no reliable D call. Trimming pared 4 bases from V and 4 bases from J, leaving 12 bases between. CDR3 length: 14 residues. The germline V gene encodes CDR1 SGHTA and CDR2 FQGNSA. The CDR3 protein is CASSSLRPADTQYF. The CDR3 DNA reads TGTGCCAGCAGCTCACTCCGACCGGCAGATACGCAGTATTTT.

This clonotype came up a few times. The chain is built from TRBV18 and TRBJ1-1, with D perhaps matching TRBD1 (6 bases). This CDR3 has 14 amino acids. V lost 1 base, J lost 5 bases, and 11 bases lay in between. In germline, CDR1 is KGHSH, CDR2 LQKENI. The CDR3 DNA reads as TGTGCCAGCTCACCACTGGCAGGGGCAACTGAAGCTTTCTTT. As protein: CASSPLAGATEAFF.

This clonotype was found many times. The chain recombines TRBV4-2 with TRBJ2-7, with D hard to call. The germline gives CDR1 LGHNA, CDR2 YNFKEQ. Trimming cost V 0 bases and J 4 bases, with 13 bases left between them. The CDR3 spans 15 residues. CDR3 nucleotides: TGTGCCAGCAGCCAAGATGGGAACGGGCCATACGAGCAGTACGTC. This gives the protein CASSQDGNGPYEQYV.

CDR3 nucleotides: TGCAGTGCGGGTCAGGGTAAAGAGATGGCCCAGTACTTC. Translation: CSAGQGKEMAQYF. The chain recombines TRBV20-1 with TRBJ2-5; D is possibly TRBD1 (5 bases). Germline V gives CDR1 DFQATT, CDR2 SNEGSKA (reference sequence). V was pared by 6 bases and J by 9 bases, with 20 bases between. The CDR3 extends over 13 amino acids.

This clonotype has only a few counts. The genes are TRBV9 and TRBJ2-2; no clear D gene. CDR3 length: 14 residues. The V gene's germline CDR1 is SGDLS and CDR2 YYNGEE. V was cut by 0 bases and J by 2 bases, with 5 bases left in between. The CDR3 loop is CASSVASNTGELFF. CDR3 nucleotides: TGTGCCAGCAGCGTAGCCTCCAACACCGGGGAGCTGTTTTTT.

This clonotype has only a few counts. DNA of the CDR3: TGCAGTGCTAGAGGGGCGGACACTGAAGCTTTCTTT. Its protein product is CSARGADTEAFF. This rearrangement joins TRBV20-1 to TRBJ1-1; no firm D call. Germline assignment: CDR1 DFQATT and CDR2 SNEGSKA (reference sequence). The CDR3 consists of 12 residues. Deletions cut 1 base from V and 3 bases from J, with 6 bases between.

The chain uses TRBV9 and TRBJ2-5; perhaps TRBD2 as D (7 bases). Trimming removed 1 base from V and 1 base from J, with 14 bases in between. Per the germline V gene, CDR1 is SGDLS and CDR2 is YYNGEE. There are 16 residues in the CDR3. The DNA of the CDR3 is TGTGCCAGCAGCGTATGGGAGGGGGGTTCCCAAGAGACCCAGTACTTC. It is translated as CASSVWEGGSQETQYF.

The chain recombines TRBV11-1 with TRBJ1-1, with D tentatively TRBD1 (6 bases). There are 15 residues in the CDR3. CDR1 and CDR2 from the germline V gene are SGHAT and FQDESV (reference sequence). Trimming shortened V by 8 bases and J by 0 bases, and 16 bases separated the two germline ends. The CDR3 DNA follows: TGTGCCAGCCAAGGGGGGGCCTTTCTGAACACTGAAGCTTTCTTT. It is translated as CASQGGAFLNTEAFF.

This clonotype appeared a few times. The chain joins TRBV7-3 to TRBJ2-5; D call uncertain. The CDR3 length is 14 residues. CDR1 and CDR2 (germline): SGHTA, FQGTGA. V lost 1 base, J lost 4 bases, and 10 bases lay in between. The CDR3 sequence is CASSLNYGAETQYF. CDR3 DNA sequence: TGTGCCAGCAGCTTAAATTACGGCGCAGAGACCCAGTACTTC. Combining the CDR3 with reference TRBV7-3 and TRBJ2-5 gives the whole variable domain GAGVSQTPSNKVTEKGKYVELRCDPISGHTALYWYRQSLGQGPEFLIYFQGTGAADDSGLPNDRFFAVRPEGSVSTLKIQRTERGDSAVYLCASSLNYGAETQYFGPGTRLLVL.